This T cell receptor beta chain is drawn from a study of shared T cell receptors in the human thymus (dated by TCRdb to the early 2020s). Describing the broader study: The study examined how self-reactive, shared T-cell receptor alpha chains are generated in the human thymus.

In regard to this clone: Its antigen remains undetermined. No base quality information exists; no much larger clone differs at one position.

The germline V gene specifies SGHTA as CDR1 and FQGNSA as CDR2. V is pared back by 1 base and J by 6 bases, with 16 bases lying between the germline termini. The CDR3 sequence holds 17 residues, the cysteine and phenylalanine included. Of all the DNA, just the CDR3 is kept, 51 bases in frame from base 1. Libraries came from the immunoSEQ multiplex PCR assay. As stored in TCRdb, this immuneACCESS dataset retains in-frame rearrangements with V and J assigned. A fraction of the clones does not appear; measured against another copy, unresolved V genes explain less than half of the discrepancy, and the remainder lacks a known reason. Here the sample has hundreds of thousands of clones; 87% occur a single time. More than 0.009% of the sample is taken by the ten largest. The sample was also reused in another study, on human thymus T cells. As the second paper documents: Donors were immunologically healthy infants undergoing open corrective cardiac surgery for congenital heart defects in Finland. Thymus tissue was collected as surgical resects that were removed during corrective cardiac surgery. Both the thymic and the peripheral blood repertoires appeared to show biased V and J gene segment usage. The related research found that thymic TCR repertoires overlapped highly between unrelated individuals. The study characterized TCR alpha and beta repertoires from under 10 infant thymus samples and a few related peripheral blood samples. Donor ages ranged from about 7 to 244 days, and the cohort comprised about six male and a couple of female infants. Thymocytes were released mechanically from tissue and stored at -70 °C as pellets of roughly 9-32 million cells. A QIAsymphony instrument was used to extract genomic DNA from frozen cell pellets. The immunoSEQ multiplex PCR assay was used to amplify the TCRB and TCRAD loci from a standardized amount of quality-controlled genomic DNA. The amplicons covered the V(D)J region and were long enough to include the CDR3 and to identify the V and J genes. The commercial immunoSEQ service was used to sequence amplicons on an Illumina platform. Primer bias and sequencing errors were corrected as previously described, and TCRAD and TCRB definitions were based on the IMGT database. Repertoires were analysed with immunoSEQ Analyzer 3.0 and VDJTools, covering basic statistics, V/J segment usage, diversity estimates, rarefaction and pairwise overlap. Diversity was estimated using the Chao1, ChaoE, Efron-Thisted, Shannon and inverse Simpson indices, and was also estimated on datasets down-sampled to the size of the smallest sample. Repertoire overlap was assessed by strict matching of CDR3 nucleotide sequence, V gene and J gene, and clustering was done by Jaccard-based multidimensional scaling. On average, approximately 860,000 unique TCRB clonotypes were obtained from thymus samples, compared with some 84,000 from blood samples.

This receptor was taken from a boy less than two years old with a congenital heart defect. Donor details come from another sample of the same person, matched by shared clones. The sequence is built from TRBV7-2 and TRBJ1-6, with a tentative D gene TRBD1 over 5 matching bases. The sample taken for sequencing was thymocytes. The bases are TGTGCCAGCAGCTTAGAATCCAGGGTCGTCGGTAATTCACCCCTCCACTTT. Its protein is CASSLESRVVGNSPLHF. The entire variable domain, with the stretches around the CDR3 drawn from the reference TRBV7-2 and TRBJ1-6 proteins, is GAGVSQSPSNKVTEKGKDVELRCDPISGHTALYWYRQSLGQGLEFLIYFQGNSAPDKSGLPSDRFSAERTGGSVSTLTIQRTQQEDSAVYLCASSLESRVVGNSPLHFGNGTRLTVT.